The 32 T cell receptor beta chains presented below share a single source sample, sequenced in a study of T cells in Graves' hyperthyroidism and ophthalmopathy. Authors of the study amplified TCR beta CDR3 regions from RNA transcripts. Primed by the HTBI set, a first-round RT-PCR was run on the TCR CDR3. TCRdb fed the multiplex PCR reads into MiXCR, producing one record per CDR3 protein. The sample holds about 840,000 distinct CDR3 sequences, roughly 40% seen once. Sample: blood. These receptors were collected from a man younger than 35 with Graves' hyperthyroidism.

The genes are TRBV5-1 and TRBJ2-2; TRBD2 matches 8 bases. The V and J ends lost 7 bases and 4 bases, in that order; junction bases with no gene match: 6. The germline CDR1 and CDR2 sequences are SGHRS and YFSETQ. This CDR3 comprises 14 residues. The CDR3 DNA reads TGCGCCAGCTCTACCACTAGCGGCACCGGGGAGCTGTTTTTT. It yields the protein CASSTTSGTGELFF.

The chain carries TRBV7-9 and TRBJ1-3; 7 bases are a match to TRBD1. The CDR3 is made up of 15 amino acids. The germline V gene has CDR1 SEHNR and CDR2 FQNEAQ (reference sequence). Germline trimming cut 5 bases from V and 4 bases from J; bases unmatched to any gene: 8. Here the CDR3 DNA reads TGTGCCAGCAGCCAAGGTCCGGGACAGGGAAACACCATATATTTT. Translated: CASSQGPGQGNTIYF.

This clonotype was seen repeatedly, ten times or more. The rearrangement joins TRBV7-9 to TRBJ2-5; the match to TRBD2 covers 7 bases. There are 13 residues in the CDR3. The germline V gene has CDR1 SEHNR and CDR2 FQNEAQ (reference sequence). The junction had 2 bases not matched to a gene; V was cut back by 6 bases and J by 1 base. The CDR3 DNA is TGTGCCAGCAGACGGGGGGTCCAAGAGACCCAGTACTTC. Its protein product is CASRRGVQETQYF.

The chain combines TRBV7-2 with TRBJ2-7; TRBD2 agrees at 11 bases. This CDR3 region has 15 residues. Germline V CDR1 and CDR2: SGHTA, FQGNSA. The junction had 4 bases not matched to a gene; V was cut back by 1 base and J by 5 bases. CDR3 loop: CASSLGELAGDEQYF. CDR3 in DNA: TGTGCCAGCAGCTTAGGGGAACTAGCGGGAGACGAGCAGTACTTC.

This chain connects TRBV4-1 to TRBJ1-5; D is possibly TRBD1 (5 bases). CDR3 length: 15 amino acids. Germline assignment: CDR1 MGHRA and CDR2 YSYEKL. V was trimmed by 2 bases and J by 4 bases, leaving 12 bases between them. CDR3 DNA sequence: TGCGCCAGCAGCCAACGGGACGGAATAAATCAGCCCCAGCATTTT. Protein sequence: CASSQRDGINQPQHF.

This chain joins TRBV10-3 and TRBJ2-7; 14 bases are shared with TRBD2. Trimming took 11 bases from V and 4 from J; bases not matched to a gene: 16. The CDR3 is made up of 17 amino acids. Per the germline V gene, CDR1 is ENHRY and CDR2 is SYGVKD. CDR3 loop: CAARGGLAGATDYEQYF. CDR3 coding DNA: TGTGCCGCCCGGGGGGGACTAGCGGGAGCAACGGATTACGAGCAGTACTTC.

In this sample, this clonotype turned up once. The CDR3 sequence: CSVEGLARGGEQYF. The CDR3 DNA is TGCAGCGTTGAAGGCCTAGCGCGAGGTGGGGAGCAGTACTTC. The chain joins TRBV29-1 to TRBJ2-7, with a tentative D call TRBD2 (6 bases). This CDR3 contains 14 residues. Germline V lookup: CDR1 SQVTM, CDR2 ANQGSEA. Trimming stripped 1 base from V and 7 bases from J, with 17 bases between.

This clonotype has only one observation. The chain uses TRBV4-2 and TRBJ2-2, with unresolved D. The ends were cut back, 4 bases at V and 7 bases at J, with 10 bases in the middle. There are 13 residues in the CDR3. The V gene's germline CDR1 is LGHNA and CDR2 YNFKEQ. CDR3 DNA: TGTGCCAGCAGCCCAATCGGCCGCGGGGAGCTGTTTTTT. It translates to CASSPIGRGELFF.

This clonotype showed up many times. The chain couples TRBV29-1 to TRBJ1-1; D is unclear. V was shortened by 4 bases and J by 1 base, with 4 bases between the two germline ends. Germline V gene lookup returns CDR1 SQVTM and CDR2 ANQGSEA. The CDR3 extends over 11 amino acids. CDR3: CSVGQNTEAFF. The CDR3 DNA follows: TGCAGCGTTGGACAGAACACTGAAGCTTTCTTT.

This rearrangement joins TRBV7-9 to TRBJ1-5; D may be TRBD1 (5 bases). This CDR3 region has 14 residues. Germline V gives CDR1 SEHNR, CDR2 FQNEAQ (reference sequence). The V end was cut by 5 bases, the J end by 6 bases, with 14 bases between. CDR3 coding DNA: TGTGCCAGCAGCCCCGGGACGTCTGGTCAGCCCCAGCATTTT. It encodes CASSPGTSGQPQHF.

The chain couples TRBV7-2 to TRBJ1-4; 7 nucleotides line up with TRBD1. Germline V gives CDR1 SGHTA, CDR2 FQGNSA. CDR3 length equals 17 residues. V shed 5 bases and J 5 bases; nucleotides not matched to a gene: 14. CDR3 nucleotides: TGTGCCAGCAGCCGGCGCACAGGGGCTCCGGGGAATGAAAAACTGTTTTTT. This encodes CASSRRTGAPGNEKLFF.

CDR3 amino acids: CASSRGGVGTEAFF. The CDR3 region has the DNA TGTGCCAGCAGCAGAGGGGGCGTGGGAACTGAAGCTTTCTTT. The rearrangement links TRBV11-3 to TRBJ1-1; 7 nucleotides match TRBD1. There are 14 residues in the CDR3. With 5 bases clipped from V and 5 bases from J, the junction kept 8 bases outside the gene matches. Germline V gene sequence: CDR1 SGHNT, CDR2 YENEEA.

The chain has TRBV4-3 and TRBJ2-7; TRBD2 aligns across 9 bases. Germline V gene data show CDR1 as LGHNA and CDR2 as YSLEER. The trim removed 4 bases at V and 4 bases at J, leaving 8 bases unmatched. CDR3 size: 15 residues. The CDR3: CASSRQTSGTYEQYF. CDR3 nucleotides: TGCGCCAGCAGCCGACAGACTAGCGGAACATACGAGCAGTACTTC.

This clonotype was counted at least ten times. The junction departs from germline at one end; a sequencing error may be responsible. The gene calls are TRBV7-9 and TRBJ2-5; D gene unclear. CDR3 length: 12 residues. CDR1 SEHNR and CDR2 FQNEAQ come from the germline V gene (reference sequence). CDR3 in amino acids: CASSLNQETQYF. The CDR3 bases are TGCGCCAGCAGCTTGAACCAAGAGACCCAGTACTTC.

This chain connects TRBV29-1 to TRBJ2-7; 9 nucleotides match TRBD2. The CDR3 sequence is 15 residues long. The junction had 6 bases not matched to a gene; V was cut back by 1 base and J by 2 bases. Germline-derived CDR1 and CDR2 are SQVTM and ANQGSEA. In nucleotides, the CDR3 is TGCAGCGTTGAAGGCCCTAGCGGGGAACCCTACGAGCAGTACTTC. The encoded protein is CSVEGPSGEPYEQYF.

The rearrangement uses TRBV20-1 and TRBJ2-7; D might be TRBD1 (6 bases). The CDR3 covers 15 residues. The V and J ends lost 6 bases and 0 bases respectively, with 18 bases between them. Germline CDR1 and CDR2: DFQATT and SNEGSKA (reference sequence). CDR3 loop: CSARRVRGTSYEQYF. The CDR3 DNA reads as TGCAGTGCACGTCGAGTCAGGGGTACCTCCTACGAGCAGTACTTC.

The chain employs TRBV25-1 and TRBJ1-6; 9 bases align to TRBD1. V shed 5 bases, J shed 7 bases, and the junction held 9 bases outside the gene matches. The CDR3 loop spans 16 amino acids. The germline gives CDR1 MGHDK, CDR2 SYGVNS. The CDR3 DNA reads TGTGCCAGCAGTAACTGGGACAGGGCCCAGAATTCACCCCTCCACTTT. It encodes CASSNWDRAQNSPLHF.

V usage is TRBV5-1 and J usage is TRBJ1-2, with TRBD1 matching 7 bases. Germline CDR1 is SGHRS and CDR2 is YFSETQ. V shed 4 bases, J shed 4 bases, and the junction held 16 bases outside the gene matches. This CDR3 is 17 amino acids long. CDR3 nucleotide sequence: TGCGCCAGCAGCGGAGACAGGGAGGCCTACGGGCCCTATGGCTACACCTTC. It is translated as CASSGDREAYGPYGYTF.

The chain carries TRBV7-8 and TRBJ2-2, with 9 nucleotides matching TRBD1. V trimming: 8 bases; J trimming: 5 bases; junction bases outside the gene matches: 6. The CDR3 covers 14 residues. The germline V gene has CDR1 SGHVS and CDR2 FQNEAQ. CDR3 sequence reads: CASGRTGVTGELFF. The CDR3 bases are TGTGCCAGCGGCCGGACAGGGGTTACCGGGGAGCTGTTTTTT.

This clonotype was counted at least ten times. The DNA for the CDR3 is TGTGCCAGCAGCCGCACGGGGGGCCGTGACGAGCAGTACTTC. Its translation is CASSRTGGRDEQYF. The chain has TRBV5-4 and TRBJ2-7, with D possibly TRBD2 on 7 matching bases. Between the trimmed V and J ends, which lost 4 bases and 5 bases, there was a span of 16 bases. The CDR3 totals 14 residues. Germline CDR1 is SGHNT and CDR2 is YYREEE (reference sequence).

This clonotype turned up a few times. The V gene is TRBV20-1, the J gene TRBJ1-6; TRBD1 matches at 7 bases. The CDR3 covers 16 residues. Looked up from germline, CDR1 is DFQATT and CDR2 is SNEGSKA (reference sequence). After removal of 5 bases from V and 0 bases from J, the junction contained 7 bases not matched to a gene. The CDR3, as DNA: TGCAGTGCTGCCGGGACAGCTAGCTCCTATAATTCACCCCTCCACTTT. Amino acids: CSAAGTASSYNSPLHF.

Concerning this clonotype itself: The junction departs from the called germline gene at one end, perhaps through a read error. V is TRBV29-1 and J is TRBJ2-7; D is possibly TRBD2 (5 bases). Per germline, CDR1 SQVTM and CDR2 ANQGSEA. This CDR3 is built from 12 residues. The CDR3 region has the DNA TGCAGCGCCCGTTCTAGCTCCTACAAGCAGTACTTC. Its protein product is CSARSSSYKQYF.

This clonotype has a count of ten or more. This chain connects TRBV20-1 to TRBJ1-2, with D unresolved. There are 14 residues in the CDR3. Germline CDR1 reads DFQATT; CDR2 reads SNEGSKA (reference sequence). V dropped 3 bases and J dropped 5 bases, with 16 bases sitting between them. The CDR3 DNA follows: TGCAGTGCTAGGGGCGGCCCTGAGGGATATGGCTACACCTTC. Translated, it gives CSARGGPEGYGYTF.

This clonotype was counted a few times. The genes are TRBV5-1 and TRBJ1-3; D unclear. In germline, CDR1 is SGHRS, CDR2 YFSETQ. The CDR3 length is 15 residues. Trimming pared 2 bases from V and 0 bases from J, leaving 9 bases between. CDR3 amino acids: CASSLGGRSGNTIYF. CDR3 nucleotides: TGCGCCAGCAGCTTAGGCGGACGCTCTGGAAACACCATATATTTT.

This clonotype has at least ten counts. The chain couples TRBV7-2 to TRBJ2-7, with 12 bases that match TRBD2. V trimming: 1 base; J trimming: 5 bases; junction bases outside the gene matches: 6. Per the germline V gene, CDR1 is SGHTA and CDR2 is FQGNSA. The CDR3 runs 16 residues. CDR3 loop: CASSLVLAGGPHEQYF. DNA for the CDR3: TGTGCCAGCAGCTTAGTGCTAGCGGGAGGGCCCCACGAGCAGTACTTC.

About this clonotype itself: A much larger clone lies a single base off, so this may be a read error. The chain combines TRBV4-3 with TRBJ1-5; 7 bases fit TRBD1. The length of the CDR3 is 14 residues. Germline CDR1 LGHNA, CDR2 YSLEER. The chain's CDR3 is CASSQWTGGQPRHF. The CDR3 DNA follows: TGCGCCAGCAGCCAATGGACAGGCGGTCAGCCCCGGCATTTT.

This clonotype has a handful of counts. The chain couples TRBV15 to TRBJ2-5; D remains ambiguous. The CDR3 totals 13 residues. The germline V gene encodes CDR1 LNHNV and CDR2 YYDKDF (reference sequence). V shed 1 base and J shed 2 bases, with 5 bases lying between them. CDR3 loop: CATSRVKQETQYF. The CDR3 region has the DNA TGTGCCACCAGCAGAGTTAAGCAAGAGACCCAGTACTTC. Together with reference TRBV15 and TRBJ2-5, the CDR3 gives the full variable domain: DAMVIQNPRYQVTQFGKPVTLSCSQTLNHNVMYWYQQKSSQAPKLLFHYYDKDFNNEADTPDNFQSRRPNTSFCFLDIRSPGLGDTAMYLCATSRVKQETQYFGPGTRLLVL.

The chain couples TRBV7-3 to TRBJ2-2; no reliable D call. This CDR3 contains 16 residues. Trimming shortened V by 1 base and J by 1 base, and 10 bases separated the two germline ends. Germline V gives CDR1 SGHTA, CDR2 FQGTGA. CDR3 bases: TGTGCCAGCAGCTTAATACCCACCCGGAACACCGGGGAGCTGTTTTTT. The encoded protein is CASSLIPTRNTGELFF.

Turning to this clonotype: It may be a read error: a sequence one base away is much more abundant. The V gene is TRBV2, the J gene TRBJ1-4, with 7 nucleotides matching TRBD1. With 7 bases clipped from V and 8 bases from J, the junction kept 10 bases outside the gene matches. CDR3 size: 14 residues. Germline assignment: CDR1 SNHLY and CDR2 FYNNEI. CDR3 loop: CASTLTGSGEKLFF. In DNA, the CDR3 is TGTGCCAGCACCCTGACAGGGTCGGGCGAAAAACTGTTTTTT.

The rearrangement joins TRBV11-2 to TRBJ2-7, with a tentative D call TRBD1 (5 bases). The CDR3 extends over 13 amino acids. CDR1 and CDR2 (germline): SGHAT, FQNNGV. V was clipped by 3 bases and J by 4 bases, with 10 bases between them. The CDR3 here is CASSFTGPYEQYF. In nucleotides, the CDR3 is TGTGCCAGCAGCTTTACAGGTCCGTACGAGCAGTACTTC.

Points on this clonotype: Germline is not matched at one junction end, which may reflect a read error. The rearrangement links TRBV7-2 to TRBJ2-7, with D possibly being TRBD1 (6 bases). This CDR3 comprises 14 residues. Germline lookup yields CDR1 SGHTA and CDR2 FQGNSA. The CDR3 nucleotides are TGTGCCAGCAGCTTATCGACAGGTTCCTACGAGCGGTACTTC. The encoded protein is CASSLSTGSYERYF.

The chain uses TRBV6-6 and TRBJ1-1; 7 bases are shared with TRBD1. The germline V gene encodes CDR1 MNHNY and CDR2 SVGAGI (reference sequence). This CDR3 has 14 residues. With 4 bases clipped from V and 6 bases from J, the junction kept 8 bases outside the gene matches. The CDR3 region has the DNA TGTGCCAGCAGTTTCTCAGGGGGGAGCGCTGAAGCTTTCTTT. Protein sequence: CASSFSGGSAEAFF.